This T cell receptor beta chain was observed in a study of shared clonotypes between healthy human individuals. The overall study: The cohort had two women and a few men, ages 18 to 49.

Findings and limits, study-wide: Sampling covered blood only; tissue repertoires likely differ. Generally, naive subsets (rather than memory subsets) showed larger estimated richness.

Assay used: immunoSEQ multiplex PCR; TCRdb lists only in-frame clones, some missing. In the table there are hundreds of thousands of clones, 96% of which are singletons. Of note for this clone: Its target is not known.

This CDR3 comprises 16 residues. From germline, CDR1 is SGHDN and CDR2 FVKESK. V lost 2 bases and J lost 4, with 18 bases in between. The clonotype was recovered from a woman aged 30 to 39 in good health. The sample was naive CD4+ T cells sorted from blood. Stated subset: CD45RA+ positively selected. This chain uses TRBV14 with TRBJ2-7; D not certain. CDR3 sequence: CASSQLSVGSGYEQYF. Here the CDR3 DNA reads TGTGCCAGCAGCCAACTAAGCGTCGGGTCCGGGTACGAGCAGTACTTC.